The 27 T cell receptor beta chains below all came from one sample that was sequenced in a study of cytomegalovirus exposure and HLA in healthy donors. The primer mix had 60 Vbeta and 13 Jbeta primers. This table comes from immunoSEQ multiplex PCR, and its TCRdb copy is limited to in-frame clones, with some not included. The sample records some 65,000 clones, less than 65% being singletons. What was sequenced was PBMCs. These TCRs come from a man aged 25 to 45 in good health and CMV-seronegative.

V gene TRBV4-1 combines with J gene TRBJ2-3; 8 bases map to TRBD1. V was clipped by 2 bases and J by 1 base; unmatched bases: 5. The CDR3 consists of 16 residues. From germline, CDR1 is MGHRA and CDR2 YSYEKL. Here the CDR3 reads CASSQPDRARTDTQYF. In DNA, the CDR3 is TGCGCCAGCAGCCAACCGGACAGGGCCCGCACAGATACGCAGTATTTT.

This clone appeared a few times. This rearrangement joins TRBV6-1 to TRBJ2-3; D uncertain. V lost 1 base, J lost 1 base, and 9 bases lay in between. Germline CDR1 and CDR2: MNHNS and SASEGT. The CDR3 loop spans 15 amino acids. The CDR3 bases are TGTGCCAGCAGTGAAGTTGCCCCAGGCACAGATACGCAGTATTTT. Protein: CASSEVAPGTDTQYF.

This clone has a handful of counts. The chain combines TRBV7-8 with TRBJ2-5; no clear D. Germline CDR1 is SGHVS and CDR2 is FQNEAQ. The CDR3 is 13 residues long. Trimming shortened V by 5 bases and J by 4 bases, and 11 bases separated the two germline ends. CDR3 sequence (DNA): TGTGCCAGCAGCCTAACGGCGGCAGAGACCCAGTACTTC. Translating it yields CASSLTAAETQYF.

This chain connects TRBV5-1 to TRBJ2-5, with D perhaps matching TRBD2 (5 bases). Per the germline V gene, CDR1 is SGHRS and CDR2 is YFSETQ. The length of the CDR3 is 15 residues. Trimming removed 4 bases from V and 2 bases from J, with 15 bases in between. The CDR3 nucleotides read TGCGCCAGCAGCCACCCGGCCGAGGGTCAAGAGACCCAGTACTTC. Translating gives CASSHPAEGQETQYF. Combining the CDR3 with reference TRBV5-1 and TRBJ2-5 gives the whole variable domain KAGVTQTPRYLIKTRGQQVTLSCSPISGHRSVSWYQQTPGQGLQFLFEYFSETQRNKGNFPGRFSGRQFSNSRSEMNVSTLELGDSALYLCASSHPAEGQETQYFGPGTRLLVL.

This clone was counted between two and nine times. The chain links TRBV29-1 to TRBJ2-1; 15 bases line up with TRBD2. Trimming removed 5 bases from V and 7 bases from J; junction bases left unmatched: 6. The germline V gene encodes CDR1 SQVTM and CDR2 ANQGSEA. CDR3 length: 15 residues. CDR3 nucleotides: TGCAGCGTTCAAGGGACTAGCGGGGGGTATAATGAGCAGTTCTTC. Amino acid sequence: CSVQGTSGGYNEQFF.

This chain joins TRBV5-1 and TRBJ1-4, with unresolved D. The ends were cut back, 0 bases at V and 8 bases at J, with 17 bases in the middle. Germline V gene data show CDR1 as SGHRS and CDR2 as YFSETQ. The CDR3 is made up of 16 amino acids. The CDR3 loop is CASSLAPAASIEKLFF. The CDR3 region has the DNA TGCGCCAGCAGCTTGGCCCCGGCCGCTAGTATCGAAAAACTGTTTTTT.

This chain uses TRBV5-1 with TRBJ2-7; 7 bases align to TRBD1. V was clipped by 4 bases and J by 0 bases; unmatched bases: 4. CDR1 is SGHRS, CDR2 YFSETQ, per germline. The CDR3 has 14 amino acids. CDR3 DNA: TGCGCCAGCAGCGAACAGGGGAGCTCCTACGAGCAGTACTTC. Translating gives CASSEQGSSYEQYF.

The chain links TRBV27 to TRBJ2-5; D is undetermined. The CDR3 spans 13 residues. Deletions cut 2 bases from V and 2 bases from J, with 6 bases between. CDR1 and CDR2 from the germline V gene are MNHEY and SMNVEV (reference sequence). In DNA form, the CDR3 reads TGTGCCAGCAGTTTAACAAATCAAGAGACCCAGTACTTC. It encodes CASSLTNQETQYF.

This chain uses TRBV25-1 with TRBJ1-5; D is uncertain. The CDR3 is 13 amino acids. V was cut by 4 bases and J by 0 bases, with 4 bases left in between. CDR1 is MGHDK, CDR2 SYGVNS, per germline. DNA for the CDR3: TGTGCCAGCAGTGTAGATAGCAATCAGCCCCAGCATTTT. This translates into CASSVDSNQPQHF.

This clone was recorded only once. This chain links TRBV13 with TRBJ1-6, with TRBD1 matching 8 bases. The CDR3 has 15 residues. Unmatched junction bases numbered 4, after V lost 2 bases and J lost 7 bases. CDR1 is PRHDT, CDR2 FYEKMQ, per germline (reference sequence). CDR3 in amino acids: CASSLQGAQNSPLHF. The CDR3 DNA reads TGTGCCAGCAGCTTACAGGGGGCGCAGAATTCACCCCTCCACTTT.

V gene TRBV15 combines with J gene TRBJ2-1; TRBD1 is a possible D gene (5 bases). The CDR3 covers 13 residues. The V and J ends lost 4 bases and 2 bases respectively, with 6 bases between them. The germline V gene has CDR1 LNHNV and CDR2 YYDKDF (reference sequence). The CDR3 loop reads CATSTRAYNEQFF. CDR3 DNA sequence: TGTGCCACCAGCACCAGGGCCTACAATGAGCAGTTCTTC.

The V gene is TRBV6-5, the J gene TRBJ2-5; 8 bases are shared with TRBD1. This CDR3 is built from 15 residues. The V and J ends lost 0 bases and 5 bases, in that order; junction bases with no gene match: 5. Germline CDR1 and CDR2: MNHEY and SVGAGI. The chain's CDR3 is CASSYSNRGRETQYF. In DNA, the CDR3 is TGTGCCAGCAGTTACTCGAACAGGGGGAGGGAGACCCAGTACTTC.

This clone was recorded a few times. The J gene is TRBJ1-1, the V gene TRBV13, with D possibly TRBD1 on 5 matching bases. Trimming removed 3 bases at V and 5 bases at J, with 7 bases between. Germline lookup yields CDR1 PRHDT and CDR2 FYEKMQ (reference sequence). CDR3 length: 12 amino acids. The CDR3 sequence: CASSFGGTEAFF. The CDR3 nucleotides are TGTGCCAGCAGCTTTGGGGGGACTGAAGCTTTCTTT. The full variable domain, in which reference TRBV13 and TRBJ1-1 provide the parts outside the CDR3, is AAGVIQSPRHLIKEKRETATLKCYPIPRHDTVYWYQQGPGQDPQFLISFYEKMQSDKGSIPDRFSAQQFSDYHSELNMSSLELGDSALYFCASSFGGTEAFFGQGTRLTVV.

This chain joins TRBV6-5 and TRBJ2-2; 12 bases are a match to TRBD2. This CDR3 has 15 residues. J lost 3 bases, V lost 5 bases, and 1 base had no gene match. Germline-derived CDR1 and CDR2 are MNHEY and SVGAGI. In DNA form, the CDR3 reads TGTGCCAGCAGTACTAGCGGGGGGTACACCGGGGAGCTGTTTTTT. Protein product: CASSTSGGYTGELFF.

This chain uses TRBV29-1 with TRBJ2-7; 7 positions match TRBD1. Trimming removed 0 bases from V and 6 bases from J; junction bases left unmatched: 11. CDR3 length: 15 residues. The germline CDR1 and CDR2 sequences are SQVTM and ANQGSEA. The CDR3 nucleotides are TGCAGCGTTGAAGAACAGGGGCCCATAGGAACCGAGCAGTACTTC. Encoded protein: CSVEEQGPIGTEQYF.

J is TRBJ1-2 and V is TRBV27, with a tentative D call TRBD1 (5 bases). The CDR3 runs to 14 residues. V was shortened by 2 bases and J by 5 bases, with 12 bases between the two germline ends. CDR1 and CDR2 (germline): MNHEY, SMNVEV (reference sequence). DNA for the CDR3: TGTGCCAGCAGTTTAGTGACAGTGGAATATGGCTACACCTTC. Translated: CASSLVTVEYGYTF.

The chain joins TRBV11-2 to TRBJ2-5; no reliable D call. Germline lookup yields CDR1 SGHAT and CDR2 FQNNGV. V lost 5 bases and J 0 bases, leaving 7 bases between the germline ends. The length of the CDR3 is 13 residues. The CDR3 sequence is CASSQVDQETQYF. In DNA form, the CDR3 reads TGTGCCAGCAGCCAGGTCGACCAAGAGACCCAGTACTTC. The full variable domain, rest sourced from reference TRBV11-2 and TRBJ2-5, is EAGVAQSPRYKIIEKRQSVAFWCNPISGHATLYWYQQILGQGPKLLIQFQNNGVVDDSQLPKDRFSAERLKGVDSTLKIQPAKLEDSAVYLCASSQVDQETQYFGPGTRLLVL.

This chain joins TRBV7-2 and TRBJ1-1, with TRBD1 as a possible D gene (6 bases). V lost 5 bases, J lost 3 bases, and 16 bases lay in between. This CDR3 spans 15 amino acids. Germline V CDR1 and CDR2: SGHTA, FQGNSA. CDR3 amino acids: CASSRGGRQDTEAFF. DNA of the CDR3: TGTGCCAGCAGCCGGGGGGGCAGACAAGACACTGAAGCTTTCTTT.

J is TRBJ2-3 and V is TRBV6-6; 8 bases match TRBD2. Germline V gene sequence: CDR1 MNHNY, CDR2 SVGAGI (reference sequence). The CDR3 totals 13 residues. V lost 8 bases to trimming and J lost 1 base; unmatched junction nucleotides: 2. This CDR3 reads CASGRGGTDTQYF. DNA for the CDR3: TGTGCCAGCGGGCGGGGGGGCACAGATACGCAGTATTTT.

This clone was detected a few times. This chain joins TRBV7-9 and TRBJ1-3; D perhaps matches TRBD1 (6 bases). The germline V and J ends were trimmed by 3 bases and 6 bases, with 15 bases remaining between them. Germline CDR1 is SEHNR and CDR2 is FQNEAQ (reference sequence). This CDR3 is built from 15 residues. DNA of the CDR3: TGTGCCAGCAGCTTGAGACAGGCCGGAGAAAACACCATATATTTT. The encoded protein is CASSLRQAGENTIYF.

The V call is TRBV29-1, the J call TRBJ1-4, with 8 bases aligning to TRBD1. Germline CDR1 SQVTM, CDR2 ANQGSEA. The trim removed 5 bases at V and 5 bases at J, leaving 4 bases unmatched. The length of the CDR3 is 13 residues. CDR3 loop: CSVWRQGNEKLFF. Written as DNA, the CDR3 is TGCAGCGTTTGGAGACAGGGGAATGAAAAACTGTTTTTT. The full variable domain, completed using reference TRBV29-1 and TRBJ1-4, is SAVISQKPSRDICQRGTSLTIQCQVDSQVTMMFWYRQQPGQSLTLIATANQGSEATYESGFVIDKFPISRPNLTFSTLTVSNMSPEDSSIYLCSVWRQGNEKLFFGSGTQLSVL.

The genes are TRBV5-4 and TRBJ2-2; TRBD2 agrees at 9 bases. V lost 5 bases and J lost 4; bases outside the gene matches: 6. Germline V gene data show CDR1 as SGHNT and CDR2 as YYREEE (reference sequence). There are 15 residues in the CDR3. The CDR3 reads CASSSAGGATGELFF. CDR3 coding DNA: TGTGCCAGCAGTTCCGCGGGGGGGGCCACCGGGGAGCTGTTTTTT.

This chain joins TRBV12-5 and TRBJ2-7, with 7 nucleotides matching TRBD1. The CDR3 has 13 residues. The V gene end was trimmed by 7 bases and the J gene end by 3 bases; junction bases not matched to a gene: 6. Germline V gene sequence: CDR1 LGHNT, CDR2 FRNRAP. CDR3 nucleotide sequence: TGTGCTAGTGTGGACAGGTCGATCTACGAGCAGTACTTC. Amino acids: CASVDRSIYEQYF. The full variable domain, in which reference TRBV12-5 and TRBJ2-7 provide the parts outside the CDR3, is DARVTQTPRHKVTEMGQEVTMRCQPILGHNTVFWYRQTMMQGLELLAYFRNRAPLDDSGMPKDRFSAEMPDATLATLKIQPSEPRDSAVYFCASVDRSIYEQYFGPGTRLTVT.

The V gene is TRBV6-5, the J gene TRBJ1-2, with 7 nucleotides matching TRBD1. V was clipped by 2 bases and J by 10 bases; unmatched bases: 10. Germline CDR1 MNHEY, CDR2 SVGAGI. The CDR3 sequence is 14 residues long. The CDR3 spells CASSYGGTRGDYTF. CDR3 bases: TGTGCCAGCAGTTACGGGGGAACCAGGGGGGACTACACCTTC.

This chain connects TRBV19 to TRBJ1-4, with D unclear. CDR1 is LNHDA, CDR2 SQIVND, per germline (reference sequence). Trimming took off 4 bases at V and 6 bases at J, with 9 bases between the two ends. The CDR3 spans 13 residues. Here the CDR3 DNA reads TGTGCCAGTAGTACCCAAGCGGATGAAAAACTGTTTTTT. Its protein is CASSTQADEKLFF.

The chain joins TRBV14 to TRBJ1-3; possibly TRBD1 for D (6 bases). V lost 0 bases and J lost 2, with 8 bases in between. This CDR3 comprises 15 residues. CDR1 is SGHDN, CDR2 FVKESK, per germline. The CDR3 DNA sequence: TGTGCCAGCAGCCAAGATCACAGGGCTGGAAACACCATATATTTT. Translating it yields CASSQDHRAGNTIYF. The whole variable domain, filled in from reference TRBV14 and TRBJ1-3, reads EAGVTQFPSHSVIEKGQTVTLRCDPISGHDNLYWYRRVMGKEIKFLLHFVKESKQDESGMPNNRFLAERTGGTYSTLKVQPAELEDSGVYFCASSQDHRAGNTIYFGEGSWLTVV.

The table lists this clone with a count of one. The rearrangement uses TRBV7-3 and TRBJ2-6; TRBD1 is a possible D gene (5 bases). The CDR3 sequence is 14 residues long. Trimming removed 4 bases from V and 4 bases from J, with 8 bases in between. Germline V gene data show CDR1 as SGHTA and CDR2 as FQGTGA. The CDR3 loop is CASSSGPGANVLTF. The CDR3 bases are TGTGCCAGCAGCTCAGGGCCCGGGGCCAACGTCCTGACTTTC.